This is a list of T cell receptor beta chains from one sample in a study of cytomegalovirus exposure and HLA in healthy donors. TCRdb's copy holds only in-frame clones and misses some; the assay was immunoSEQ multiplex PCR. The sample includes more than 85,000 clones, about 81% of them seen just once. Sample: PBMCs. These receptors all come from a man aged 30 to 39 in good health and CMV-seronegative. The CDR3 runs from the conserved cysteine through the conserved F or W. D genes are given only for firm matches. Part of the rows lack a size; the others show once, few, many or a class for expanded clones.

V: TRBV10-2; J: TRBJ1-1; D: TRBD1; size: few; CDR3: CASSTDRGGTEAFF; DNA: TGCGCCAGCAGCACCGACAGGGGAGGCACTGAAGCTTTCTTT
V: TRBV27; J: TRBJ2-2; D: TRBD2; size: .; CDR3: CASSPILAGGANTGELFF; DNA: TGTGCCAGCAGTCCAATACTAGCGGGAGGCGCGAACACCGGGGAGCTGTTTTTT
V: TRBV10-2; J: TRBJ2-1; D: .; size: .; CDR3: CASSTSGTYNEQFF; DNA: TGCGCCAGCAGTACTTCCGGGACTTACAATGAGCAGTTCTTC
V: TRBV27; J: TRBJ1-5; D: TRBD1; size: .; CDR3: CASSLSPTGGAGQPQHF; DNA: TGTGCCAGCAGTTTATCACCAACAGGGGGCGCGGGGCAGCCCCAGCATTTT
V: TRBV4-2; J: TRBJ2-5; D: TRBD1; size: .; CDR3: CASSQGVGTGRHF; DNA: TGTGCCAGCAGCCAGGGCGTGGGGACAGGGCGCCACTTC
V: TRBV5-4; J: TRBJ2-1; D: .; size: .; CDR3: CASSLVGPNEQFF; DNA: TGTGCCAGCAGCTTGGTGGGCCCCAATGAGCAGTTCTTC
V: TRBV19; J: TRBJ2-7; D: .; size: .; CDR3: CASSITGSYEQYF; DNA: TGTGCCAGTAGTATTACAGGCTCCTACGAGCAGTACTTC
V: TRBV28; J: TRBJ2-3; D: TRBD2; size: .; CDR3: CASSLIGSGRAPDTQYF; DNA: TGTGCCAGCAGTCTTATAGGTAGCGGGAGGGCCCCAGATACGCAGTATTTT
V: TRBV9; J: TRBJ1-1; D: .; size: .; CDR3: CASSVGEGIGNTEAFF; DNA: TGTGCCAGCAGCGTAGGTGAGGGTATCGGGAACACTGAAGCTTTCTTT
V: TRBV29-1; J: TRBJ2-2; D: .; size: .; CDR3: CSVDDRGNTGELFF; DNA: TGCAGCGTTGACGATCGGGGGAACACCGGGGAGCTGTTTTTT
V: TRBV28; J: TRBJ2-7; D: TRBD2; size: .; CDR3: CASSPMVVGRADTDEQYF; DNA: TGTGCCAGCAGCCCGATGGTGGTCGGGAGGGCCGATACAGACGAGCAGTACTTC
V: TRBV7-9; J: TRBJ1-6; D: .; size: .; CDR3: CASSLSRSGRGNSPLHF; DNA: TGTGCCAGCAGCTTAAGTAGGTCAGGGAGGGGTAATTCACCCCTCCACTTT
V: TRBV6-5; J: TRBJ1-1; D: .; size: .; CDR3: CASSYPPAEAFF; DNA: TGTGCCAGCAGTTACCCCCCGGCTGAAGCTTTCTTT
V: TRBV27; J: TRBJ2-5; D: TRBD1; size: .; CDR3: CASRPGQVETQYF; DNA: TGTGCCAGCAGGCCGGGACAGGTCGAGACCCAGTACTTC
V: TRBV14; J: TRBJ1-1; D: .; size: .; CDR3: CASSQQGYTEAFF; DNA: TGTGCCAGCAGCCAGCAGGGTTACACTGAAGCTTTCTTT
V: TRBV9; J: TRBJ1-6; D: TRBD1; size: .; CDR3: CASSGQGLDSPLHF; DNA: TGTGCCAGCAGCGGACAGGGGCTCGATTCACCCCTCCACTTT
V: TRBV28; J: TRBJ1-2; D: TRBD1; size: .; CDR3: CASSSTGGADYYGYTF; DNA: TGTGCCAGCAGTTCAACAGGGGGCGCGGATTACTATGGCTACACCTTC
V: TRBV14; J: TRBJ1-2; D: .; size: .; CDR3: CASSQLVVLGYTF; DNA: TGTGCCAGCAGCCAATTGGTAGTGTTGGGCTACACCTTC
V: TRBV19; J: TRBJ1-5; D: .; size: once; CDR3: CASSVTGNSNQPQHF; DNA: TGTGCCAGTAGCGTGACAGGCAATAGCAATCAGCCCCAGCATTTT
V: TRBV5-1; J: TRBJ1-1; D: .; size: .; CDR3: CASSLEGGTTEAFF; DNA: TGCGCCAGCAGCCTAGAGGGGGGGACCACTGAAGCTTTCTTT
V: TRBV2; J: TRBJ2-3; D: TRBD1; size: .; CDR3: CASSAGTGRDTQYF; DNA: TGTGCCAGCAGTGCCGGGACAGGGCGAGATACGCAGTATTTT
V: TRBV7-9; J: TRBJ2-1; D: TRBD1; size: few; CDR3: CASSSLGQGKINEQFF; DNA: TGTGCCAGCAGCAGTCTCGGACAGGGAAAGATCAATGAGCAGTTCTTC
V: TRBV5-1; J: TRBJ2-2; D: .; size: .; CDR3: CASSPQGTDTGELFF; DNA: TGCGCCAGCAGCCCCCAGGGTACTGACACCGGGGAGCTGTTTTTT
V: TRBV7-8; J: TRBJ1-5; D: TRBD1; size: .; CDR3: CASSGGTGEKPQHF; DNA: TGTGCCAGCAGCGGTGGGACAGGGGAGAAGCCCCAGCATTTT
V: TRBV28; J: TRBJ1-3; D: TRBD1; size: .; CDR3: CASSFGQGGGNTIYF; DNA: TGTGCCAGCAGTTTCGGACAGGGGGGAGGAAACACCATATATTTT
V: TRBV27; J: TRBJ1-1; D: .; size: .; CDR3: CASSLRGGASVNTEAFF; DNA: TGTGCCAGCAGTTTAAGAGGGGGAGCAAGCGTGAACACTGAAGCTTTCTTT
V: TRBV21-1; J: TRBJ1-2; D: .; size: .; CDR3: CASSKENPDRANGYTF; DNA: TGTGCCAGCAGCAAAGAAAATCCGGACAGGGCCAATGGCTACACCTTC
V: TRBV27; J: TRBJ2-1; D: TRBD2; size: .; CDR3: CASSLGAGEYNEQFF; DNA: TGTGCCAGCAGTTTGGGTGCGGGGGAGTACAATGAGCAGTTCTTC
V: TRBV9; J: TRBJ2-2; D: TRBD2; size: .; CDR3: CASSGGLAGESGELFF; DNA: TGTGCCAGCAGCGGCGGACTAGCGGGAGAATCCGGGGAGCTGTTTTTT
V: TRBV14; J: TRBJ2-5; D: TRBD1; size: .; CDR3: CASSPLTGGQETQYF; DNA: TGTGCCAGCAGCCCCCTGACAGGGGGCCAAGAGACCCAGTACTTC
V: TRBV9; J: TRBJ2-2; D: .; size: .; CDR3: CASSAVQGVNTGELFF; DNA: TGTGCCAGCAGCGCCGTTCAAGGGGTAAACACCGGGGAGCTGTTTTTT
V: TRBV29-1; J: TRBJ2-7; D: TRBD2; size: .; CDR3: CSVGTSHEQYF; DNA: TGCAGCGTAGGGACTAGCCACGAGCAGTACTTC
V: TRBV6-4; J: TRBJ2-2; D: .; size: .; CDR3: CASTGDTGELFF; DNA: TGTGCCAGCACAGGGGACACCGGGGAGCTGTTTTTT
V: TRBV18; J: TRBJ1-4; D: TRBD1; size: few; CDR3: CASSLTGLNEKLFF; DNA: TGTGCCAGCTCGTTGACAGGGCTTAATGAAAAACTGTTTTTT
V: TRBV5-6; J: TRBJ2-5; D: TRBD1; size: once; CDR3: CASSLYMGQGGSETQYF; DNA: TGTGCCAGCAGCTTGTATATGGGACAGGGGGGGAGTGAGACCCAGTACTTC
V: TRBV7-2; J: TRBJ2-3; D: .; size: .; CDR3: CASSVEGQRTDTQYF; DNA: TGTGCCAGCAGCGTAGAAGGACAGCGCACAGATACGCAGTATTTT
V: TRBV27; J: TRBJ1-5; D: .; size: .; CDR3: CASRTEAGIGQPQHF; DNA: TGTGCCAGCAGAACCGAGGCAGGGATCGGGCAGCCCCAGCATTTT
V: TRBV28; J: TRBJ1-5; D: .; size: .; CDR3: CASSNAGGGNQPQHF; DNA: TGTGCCAGCAGTAATGCGGGGGGCGGCAATCAGCCCCAGCATTTT
V: TRBV5-6; J: TRBJ2-7; D: TRBD2; size: few; CDR3: CASSFRGGYEQYF; DNA: TGTGCCAGCAGCTTCCGCGGGGGCTACGAGCAGTACTTC
V: TRBV6-4; J: TRBJ2-2; D: TRBD2; size: .; CDR3: CASSERSGGSGELFF; DNA: TGTGCCAGCAGTGAACGGTCGGGGGGATCCGGGGAGCTGTTTTTT
V: TRBV29-1; J: TRBJ2-7; D: TRBD1; size: .; CDR3: CSVEYRGTGPGEQYF; DNA: TGCAGCGTTGAATATAGGGGGACAGGCCCTGGAGAGCAGTACTTC
V: TRBV19; J: TRBJ2-1; D: TRBD2; size: .; CDR3: CASSTNGLAGYNEQFF; DNA: TGTGCCAGTAGTACTAATGGACTAGCAGGCTACAATGAGCAGTTCTTC
V: TRBV27; J: TRBJ2-7; D: TRBD2; size: few; CDR3: CASSTIAGAYEQYF; DNA: TGTGCCAGCAGTACGATAGCGGGAGCCTACGAGCAGTACTTC
V: TRBV5-6; J: TRBJ2-7; D: .; size: .; CDR3: CASSLLENSYEQYF; DNA: TGTGCCAGCAGCTTGTTGGAGAACTCCTACGAGCAGTACTTC
V: TRBV10-1; J: TRBJ1-1; D: .; size: once; CDR3: CAIKPGVTEAFF; DNA: TGCGCCATTAAACCAGGGGTAACTGAAGCTTTCTTT
V: TRBV5-6; J: TRBJ2-3; D: .; size: few; CDR3: CASSLLTSGVTDTQYF; DNA: TGTGCCAGCAGCTTGCTTACATCAGGGGTCACAGATACGCAGTATTTT
V: TRBV29-1; J: TRBJ2-6; D: TRBD2; size: .; CDR3: CSGKTSSSSGANVLTF; DNA: TGCAGCGGAAAGACTAGCAGTAGCTCTGGGGCCAACGTCCTGACTTTC
V: TRBV5-6; J: TRBJ2-5; D: .; size: .; CDR3: CASSADSQETQYF; DNA: TGTGCCAGCAGCGCCGACTCACAAGAGACCCAGTACTTC
V: TRBV11-2; J: TRBJ1-1; D: .; size: .; CDR3: CASSLDLTGSNTEAFF; DNA: TGTGCCAGCAGCTTAGATCTAACGGGGTCGAACACTGAAGCTTTCTTT
V: TRBV15; J: TRBJ1-1; D: .; size: .; CDR3: CATSRVSVNTEAFF; DNA: TGTGCCACCAGCAGAGTGTCAGTAAACACTGAAGCTTTCTTT
V: TRBV19; J: TRBJ1-5; D: TRBD1; size: .; CDR3: CASTIQGPSNQPQHF; DNA: TGTGCCAGTACCATACAGGGGCCAAGCAATCAGCCCCAGCATTTT
V: TRBV28; J: TRBJ1-3; D: .; size: .; CDR3: CASSSAGNTIYF; DNA: TGTGCCAGCAGTTCAGCTGGAAACACCATATATTTT
V: TRBV4-3; J: TRBJ2-2; D: TRBD2; size: .; CDR3: CASSQDLRSSGRVGELFF; DNA: TGCGCCAGCAGCCAAGATTTACGGTCTAGCGGGAGAGTCGGGGAGCTGTTTTTT